These 25 T cell receptor beta chains were sequenced from one sample in a study of CXCR3-negative and CXCR3-positive naive CD8 T cells. The libraries of TRB cDNA were prepared using 5' RACE with UMI labels. TCRdb reprocessed the 5' RACE reads; each CDR3 protein has one entry and no DNA is given. Its table lists over 7,000 distinct CDR3 sequences. The specimen was naive CXCR3- CD8+ T cells from blood. Subset noted: CD45RO-CCR7+CD27+CD95- naive CD8+ T cells lacking CXCR3 (TNR3-). The receptor source for this set is a human donor in good health. Some clones in this sample may be carry-over from other donors' samples.

CDR3 sequence reads: CASSPSGRSEETQYF. This chain joins TRBV7-3 and TRBJ2-5; the D call from TCRdb, TRBD2, cannot be confirmed without DNA. Germline V lookup: CDR1 SGHTA, CDR2 FQGTGA. CDR3 size: 15 residues.

Considering frequency, this clonotype is medium-sized. The J gene is TRBJ2-1, the V gene TRBV7-9; as DNA is missing, the TRBD2 call by TCRdb cannot be tested. This CDR3 spans 16 amino acids. Germline V CDR1 and CDR2: SEHNR, FQNEAQ (reference sequence). Here the CDR3 reads CASRGTSGRVLDEQFF. Using reference TRBV7-9 and TRBJ2-1 for the parts outside the CDR3, the full variable domain is DTGVSQNPRHKITKRGQNVTFRCDPISEHNRLYWYRQTLGQGPEFLTYFQNEAQLEKSRLLSDRFSAERPKGSFSTLEIQRTEQGDSAMYLCASRGTSGRVLDEQFFGPGTRLTVL.

The chain uses TRBV20-1 and TRBJ1-2. This CDR3 has 15 residues. Germline-derived CDR1 and CDR2 are DFQATT and SNEGSKA (reference sequence). CDR3 sequence: CSARRGLDSDYGYTF.

The chain has TRBV11-2 and TRBJ2-1; the TRBD1 assignment by TCRdb is unverifiable without DNA. Germline V gene sequence: CDR1 SGHAT, CDR2 FQNNGV. CDR3 length equals 14 residues. The CDR3 sequence: CASSFGTQHNEQFF.

The CDR3 loop is CSARALQLGQETQYF. This rearrangement joins TRBV20-1 to TRBJ2-5; TCRdb designates TRBD2, a call that cannot be tested without DNA. The CDR3 extends over 15 amino acids. Germline CDR1 DFQATT, CDR2 SNEGSKA (reference sequence).

The chain uses TRBV12-3 or TRBV12-4 and TRBJ1-1. CDR3 length equals 13 residues. CDR3 amino acids: CASSSGTNTEAFF.

The chain couples TRBV18 to TRBJ2-7; TCRdb returns TRBD2, unconfirmable since there is no DNA. CDR1 and CDR2 from the germline V gene are KGHSH and LQKENI. This CDR3 has 17 residues. This CDR3 reads CASSPPRGQTGGDEQYF.

This clonotype is classed as medium-sized by frequency. The V gene is TRBV27, the J gene TRBJ2-2. The CDR3 is 15 amino acids. Looked up from germline, CDR1 is MNHEY and CDR2 is SMNVEV (reference sequence). CDR3 loop: CASSLYGANTGELFF.

This clonotype registers medium-sized by frequency. The chain recombines TRBV11-2 with TRBJ2-1; TCRdb outputs TRBD2, but without DNA this stays unchecked. Germline lookup yields CDR1 SGHAT and CDR2 FQNNGV. The CDR3 has 17 residues. CDR3 protein: CASSPGEGTRLYNEQFF.

According to its frequency, this clonotype is medium-sized. The rearrangement joins TRBV29-1 to TRBJ1-2; TCRdb outputs TRBD1, but without DNA this stays unchecked. The germline V gene has CDR1 SQVTM and CDR2 ANQGSEA. This CDR3 region has 15 residues. CDR3: CSVDSGDRTSGGYTF.

This clonotype is deemed medium-sized by its frequency. J is TRBJ2-1 and V is TRBV5-8. CDR1 is SGHTS, CDR2 YDEGEE, per germline. CDR3 length equals 15 residues. Here the CDR3 reads CASSLGSSSYNEQFF.

This chain joins TRBV5-4 and TRBJ2-1; TCRdb's assignment of TRBD1 cannot be checked, as there is no DNA. The CDR3 has 15 residues. Germline-derived CDR1 and CDR2 are SGHNT and YYREEE (reference sequence). CDR3 loop: CASSLERGSYNEQFF.

CDR3 sequence reads: CASSPSGRGETQYF. V usage is TRBV12-3 or TRBV12-4 and J usage is TRBJ2-5; the TRBD2 assignment by TCRdb is unverifiable without DNA. The CDR3 is made up of 14 amino acids.

The chain carries TRBV9 and TRBJ2-1; TCRdb indicates TRBD1, and absent DNA this call remains unverified. Germline lookup yields CDR1 SGDLS and CDR2 YYNGEE. The CDR3 is 18 amino acids. The CDR3 reads CASSVVAGGDRDFNEQFF.

The chain is built from TRBV6-2 or TRBV6-3 and TRBJ2-5; without DNA, the TCRdb call of TRBD2 cannot be checked. Germline V CDR1 and CDR2: MNHEY, SVGEGT. The CDR3 extends over 14 amino acids. The CDR3 is CASSISGGRETQYF.

The chain couples TRBV19 to TRBJ2-1. Germline CDR1 reads LNHDA; CDR2 reads SQIVND (reference sequence). The CDR3 spans 12 residues. CDR3 loop: CASSIQLNEQFF.

The CDR3 is CSTYGRDLRNTEAFF. The chain has TRBV29-1 and TRBJ1-1. This CDR3 comprises 15 residues. In germline, CDR1 is SQVTM, CDR2 ANQGSEA.

The rearrangement uses TRBV28 and TRBJ2-3. Germline loops: CDR1 MDHEN, CDR2 SYDVKM. This CDR3 contains 13 residues. The CDR3: CASQALHTDTQYF.

This chain joins TRBV28 and TRBJ2-1; TCRdb's D call, TRBD1, is unchecked because there is no DNA. The CDR3 spans 16 residues. Germline loops: CDR1 MDHEN, CDR2 SYDVKM. CDR3 protein: CASSPLGQFITNEQFF.

This clonotype ranks as medium-sized in terms of frequency. The V gene is TRBV20-1, the J gene TRBJ1-2; checking the TCRdb D call of TRBD1 is not possible without DNA. CDR1 is DFQATT, CDR2 SNEGSKA, per germline (reference sequence). This CDR3 contains 14 residues. CDR3 sequence reads: CSAATGQGYYGYTF.

The V call is TRBV28, the J call TRBJ1-5; TCRdb's assignment of TRBD1 cannot be checked, as there is no DNA. Germline V gene lookup returns CDR1 MDHEN and CDR2 SYDVKM. There are 15 residues in the CDR3. The CDR3 spells CASRAGTDSNQPQHF. Supplemented by reference TRBV28 and TRBJ1-5, the full variable domain reads DVKVTQSSRYLVKRTGEKVFLECVQDMDHENMFWYRQDPGLGLRLIYFSYDVKMKEKGDIPEGYSVSREKKERFSLILESASTNQTSMYLCASRAGTDSNQPQHFGDGTRLSIL.

This clonotype is classed as medium-sized (0.01 to 0.1%) by frequency. The J gene is TRBJ2-1, the V gene TRBV6-5; TCRdb indicates TRBD2, and absent DNA this call remains unverified. The CDR3 consists of 13 residues. Germline V gene data show CDR1 as MNHEY and CDR2 as SVGAGI. CDR3 protein: CASASWSYNEQFF.

V and J are TRBV28 and TRBJ2-3; TCRdb's assignment of TRBD1 cannot be checked, as there is no DNA. This CDR3 has 16 residues. In germline, CDR1 is MDHEN, CDR2 SYDVKM. The CDR3 reads CASSSLRYTVTDTQYF.

This sequence joins TRBV20-1 and TRBJ1-2; TCRdb picks TRBD1, but there is no DNA to check that call. The V gene's germline CDR1 is DFQATT and CDR2 SNEGSKA (reference sequence). This CDR3 is 13 amino acids long. The CDR3 loop reads CSARRGTEEIYTF.

In terms of frequency, this clonotype is medium-sized (0.01 to 0.1%). The chain has TRBV4-1 and TRBJ2-7; the TRBD2 assignment by TCRdb is unverifiable without DNA. This CDR3 has 13 residues. Germline V lookup: CDR1 MGHRA, CDR2 YSYEKL. The CDR3 is CASSQLEGWEQYF.